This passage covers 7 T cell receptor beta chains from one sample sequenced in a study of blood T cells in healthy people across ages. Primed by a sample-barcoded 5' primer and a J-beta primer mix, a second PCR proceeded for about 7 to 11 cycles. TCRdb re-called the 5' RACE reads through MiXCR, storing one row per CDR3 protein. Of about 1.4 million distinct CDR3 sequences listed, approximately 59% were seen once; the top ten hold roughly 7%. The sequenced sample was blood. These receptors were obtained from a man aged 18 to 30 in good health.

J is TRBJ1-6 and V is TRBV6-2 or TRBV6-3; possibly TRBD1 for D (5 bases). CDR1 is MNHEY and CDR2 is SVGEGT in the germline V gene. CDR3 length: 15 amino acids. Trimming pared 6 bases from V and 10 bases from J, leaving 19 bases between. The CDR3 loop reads CASRGTVVSRSPLHF. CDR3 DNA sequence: TGTGCCAGCAGAGGGACGGTGGTTTCTCGATCACCCCTCCACTTT.

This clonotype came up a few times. The CDR3 protein is CASSEIGLGGEAFF. CDR3 DNA sequence: TGTGCCAGCAGTGAGATCGGACTTGGGGGTGAAGCTTTCTTT. V usage is TRBV6-1 and J usage is TRBJ1-1; possibly TRBD1 for D (5 bases). This CDR3 is 14 amino acids long. Per germline, CDR1 MNHNS and CDR2 SASEGT. V was pared by 3 bases and J by 7 bases, with 15 bases between.

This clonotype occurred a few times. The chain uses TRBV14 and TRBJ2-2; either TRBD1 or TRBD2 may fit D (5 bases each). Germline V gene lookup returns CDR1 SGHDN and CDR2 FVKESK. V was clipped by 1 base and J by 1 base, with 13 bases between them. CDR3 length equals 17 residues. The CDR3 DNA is TGTGCCAGCAGCCAAGTCCGGGACCCGTGGAACACCGGGGAGCTGTTTTTT. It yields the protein CASSQVRDPWNTGELFF.

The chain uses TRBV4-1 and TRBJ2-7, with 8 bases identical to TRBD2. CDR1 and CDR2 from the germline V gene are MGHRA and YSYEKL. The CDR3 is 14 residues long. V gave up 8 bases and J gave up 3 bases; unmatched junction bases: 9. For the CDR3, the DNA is TGCGCCAGCTCCCAGACTAGCGAGTACTACGAGCAGTACTTC. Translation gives CASSQTSEYYEQYF.

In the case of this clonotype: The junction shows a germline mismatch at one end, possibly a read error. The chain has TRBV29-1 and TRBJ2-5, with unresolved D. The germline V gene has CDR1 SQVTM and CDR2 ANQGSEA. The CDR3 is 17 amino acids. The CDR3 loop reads CSVEGEKGEIIQETQYF. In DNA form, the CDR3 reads TGCAGCGTTGAAGGGGAAAAAGGAGAAATCATTCAAGAGACTCAGTACTTC. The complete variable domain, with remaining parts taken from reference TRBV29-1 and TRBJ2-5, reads SAVISQKPSRDICQRGTSLTIQCQVDSQVTMMFWYRQQPGQSLTLIATANQGSEATYESGFVIDKFPISRPNLTFSTLTVSNMSPEDSSIYLCSVEGEKGEIIQETQYFGPGTRLLVL.

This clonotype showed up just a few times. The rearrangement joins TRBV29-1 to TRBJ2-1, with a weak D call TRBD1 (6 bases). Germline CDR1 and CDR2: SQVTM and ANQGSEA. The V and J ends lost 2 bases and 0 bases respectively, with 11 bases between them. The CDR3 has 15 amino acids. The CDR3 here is CSVETGRSSYNEQFF. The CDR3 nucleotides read TGCAGCGTTGAAACAGGGAGAAGCTCCTACAATGAGCAGTTCTTC.

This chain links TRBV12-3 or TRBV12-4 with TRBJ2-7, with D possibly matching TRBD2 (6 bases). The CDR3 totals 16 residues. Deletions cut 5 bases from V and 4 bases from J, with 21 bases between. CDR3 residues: CASSPSVGGSGYEQYF. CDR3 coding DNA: TGTGCCAGCAGTCCTAGCGTGGGCGGGTCAGGATACGAGCAGTACTTC.